A single sample is the source of the 28 T cell receptor beta chains below, sequenced in a study of PD-1 blockade in mismatch repair-deficient tumors. These receptors have no known antigen. Sequencing was performed with immunoSEQ multiplex PCR; in TCRdb, only in-frame clones are kept and a portion is missing. The sample carries fewer than 18,000 clones, approximately 80% recorded once. Time point: roughly 11-day in vitro stimulation with candidate neoantigen peptide 5. Sequences were derived from cells cultured in vitro, sampled from a patient treated with pembrolizumab. These receptors came from an adult with mismatch repair-deficient cancer.

The chain joins TRBV6-6 to TRBJ1-1; no reliable D call. Germline assignment: CDR1 MNHNY and CDR2 SVGAGI (reference sequence). This CDR3 spans 13 amino acids. V was cut by 7 bases and J by 4 bases, with 13 bases left in between. This CDR3 is CASTNGRSTEAFF. The CDR3 bases are TGTGCCAGCACCAACGGGAGGAGCACTGAAGCTTTCTTT.

J is TRBJ1-3 and V is TRBV7-9; 9 positions match TRBD1. Germline-derived CDR1 and CDR2 are SEHNR and FQNEAQ (reference sequence). The CDR3 runs 15 residues. V was clipped by 3 bases and J by 2 bases; unmatched bases: 2. The CDR3 spells CASSFGDRAGNTIYF. DNA for the CDR3: TGTGCCAGCAGCTTTGGGGACAGGGCTGGAAACACCATATATTTT. The whole variable domain, filled in from reference TRBV7-9 and TRBJ1-3, reads DTGVSQNPRHKITKRGQNVTFRCDPISEHNRLYWYRQTLGQGPEFLTYFQNEAQLEKSRLLSDRFSAERPKGSFSTLEIQRTEQGDSAMYLCASSFGDRAGNTIYFGEGSWLTVV.

The chain uses TRBV6-5 and TRBJ2-2; D perhaps matches TRBD2 (6 bases). V lost 3 bases and J 4 bases, leaving 12 bases between the germline ends. This CDR3 has 15 amino acids. CDR1 MNHEY and CDR2 SVGAGI come from the germline V gene. CDR3 nucleotides: TGTGCCAGCAGTTATCAGGGACTTTCCACCGGGGAGCTGTTTTTT. Its translation is CASSYQGLSTGELFF.

The genes are TRBV6-5 and TRBJ2-1; D is unclear. Germline assignment: CDR1 MNHEY and CDR2 SVGAGI. The CDR3 covers 15 residues. The ends were cut back, 6 bases at V and 10 bases at J, with 22 bases in the middle. Here the CDR3 reads CASSRTPDLENEQFF. CDR3 bases: TGTGCCAGCAGCCGGACCCCGGACCTGGAGAACGAGCAGTTCTTC.

The CDR3 protein is CASSPHARGEQYF. CDR3 nucleotide sequence: TGTGCCAGCAGTCCCCATGCAAGGGGCGAGCAGTACTTC. This chain links TRBV2 with TRBJ2-7; D is perhaps TRBD1 (5 bases). Per the germline V gene, CDR1 is SNHLY and CDR2 is FYNNEI. There are 13 residues in the CDR3. Trimming shortened V by 5 bases and J by 6 bases, and 14 bases separated the two germline ends.

The gene calls are TRBV5-1 and TRBJ1-4; D is unclear. CDR1 is SGHRS, CDR2 YFSETQ, per germline. The CDR3 is 13 residues long. The ends were cut back, 0 bases at V and 5 bases at J, with 5 bases in the middle. The CDR3 region has the DNA TGCGCCAGCAGCTTGGGGCAGAATGAAAAACTGTTTTTT. It specifies CASSLGQNEKLFF.

The chain has TRBV27 and TRBJ2-3; D is ambiguous. CDR1 MNHEY and CDR2 SMNVEV come from the germline V gene (reference sequence). There are 11 residues in the CDR3. Trimming took off 3 bases at V and 4 bases at J, with 2 bases between the two ends. The CDR3, as DNA: TGTGCCAGCAGTTTTGCAGATACGCAGTATTTT. It translates to CASSFADTQYF.

CDR3 sequence reads: CASSLEGTGGWTNTGELFF. CDR3 nucleotides: TGTGCCAGCAGTTTAGAGGGGACAGGGGGCTGGACGAACACCGGGGAGCTGTTTTTT. The chain uses TRBV27 and TRBJ2-2, with TRBD1 identical over 12 bases. V was clipped by 2 bases and J by 0 bases; unmatched bases: 7. Germline V gene data show CDR1 as MNHEY and CDR2 as SMNVEV (reference sequence). The CDR3 consists of 19 residues.

This chain uses TRBV11-2 with TRBJ2-2; no clear D. Germline V CDR1 and CDR2: SGHAT, FQNNGV. V lost 3 bases to trimming and J lost 6 bases, with 8 bases between them. CDR3 length: 13 residues. The CDR3, as DNA: TGTGCCAGCAGCTTGAAGGTTGCCGGGGAGCTGTTTTTT. Protein: CASSLKVAGELFF.

The chain combines TRBV21-1 with TRBJ2-3; whether TRBD2, the table's D call, matches the DNA was not checked. TRBV21-1 is a known pseudogene. This CDR3 is 20 amino acids long. The CDR3 sequence: CASSVPSGSHPGANTDTQYF. The CDR3 bases are TGTGCCAGCAGCGTACCTAGCGGGAGTCACCCAGGGGCAAACACAGATACGCAGTATTTT.

V and J are TRBV27 and TRBJ2-7; D might be TRBD1 (5 bases). There are 13 residues in the CDR3. The V end was cut by 4 bases, the J end by 4 bases, with 11 bases between. The germline CDR1 and CDR2 sequences are MNHEY and SMNVEV (reference sequence). In nucleotides, the CDR3 is TGTGCCAGCAGTTCCCCCCCAGGGTACGAGCAGTACTTC. It is translated as CASSSPPGYEQYF.

This clone was recorded only once. V gene TRBV5-6 combines with J gene TRBJ2-3; perhaps D is TRBD1 or TRBD2 (5 bases each). From germline, CDR1 is SGHDT and CDR2 YYEEEE. Trimming left V 5 bases short and J 2 bases short, with 12 bases between. This CDR3 is built from 14 residues. The CDR3 loop is CASRLRGFTDTQYF. CDR3 coding DNA: TGTGCCAGCAGACTCCGGGGCTTCACAGATACGCAGTATTTT.

The CDR3 DNA sequence: TGCGCCAGCAGCTTGTTGCCCCCGGGACAATTGGGAAATGAGCAGTTCTTC. It is translated as CASSLLPPGQLGNEQFF. The chain links TRBV5-1 to TRBJ2-1; D possibly corresponds to TRBD1 (6 bases). V was clipped by 1 base and J by 7 bases, with 21 bases between them. CDR3 length: 17 amino acids. Per germline, CDR1 SGHRS and CDR2 YFSETQ.

CDR3 sequence reads: CASSIGQGNQPQHF. CDR3 nucleotide sequence: TGTGCCAGCAGCATAGGACAGGGCAATCAGCCCCAGCATTTT. J is TRBJ1-5 and V is TRBV9; 7 positions agree with TRBD1. Germline V gives CDR1 SGDLS, CDR2 YYNGEE. CDR3 size: 14 residues. The J segment lost 2 bases and the V segment lost 4 bases, leaving 3 bases of the junction unmatched.

CDR3 coding DNA: TGTGCTAGTGGGCTAAATAGGGGATCTCAAGCTTTCTTT. Protein product: CASGLNRGSQAFF. The rearrangement joins TRBV12-5 to TRBJ1-1, with a possible D match to TRBD1 (5 bases). Germline CDR1 is LGHNT and CDR2 is FRNRAP. Trimming shortened V by 6 bases and J by 9 bases, and 17 bases separated the two germline ends. This CDR3 comprises 13 residues.

This chain connects TRBV5-1 to TRBJ2-7, with a tentative D call TRBD1 (5 bases). CDR3 length: 14 amino acids. Per germline, CDR1 SGHRS and CDR2 YFSETQ. Trimming took 3 bases from V and 3 from J, leaving 13 bases between them. The CDR3 region is CASSSSSGNYEQYF. The CDR3 DNA reads as TGCGCCAGCAGCTCGAGTTCAGGGAACTACGAGCAGTACTTC.

In the case of this clone: Without the conserved terminal phenylalanine or tryptophan, this CDR3 likely stems from a read error. The DNA is omitted, as the CDR3 cannot be located on it reliably, and the CDR3 follows TCRdb's listing. The chain couples TRBV5-6 to TRBJ1-6. Ends included, the CDR3 has 10 residues. Germline V gene lookup returns CDR1 SGHDT and CDR2 YYEEEE. The CDR3 loop is CASRFSNVVV.

The chain links TRBV13 to TRBJ2-3, with D unclear. Between the trimmed V and J ends, which lost 5 bases and 5 bases, there was a span of 20 bases. CDR1 and CDR2 from the germline V gene are PRHDT and FYEKMQ (reference sequence). The length of the CDR3 is 16 residues. In DNA form, the CDR3 reads TGTGCCAGCAGCCCCGAGTCTGGGTCCCCGGGAGATACGCAGTATTTT. This sequence encodes CASSPESGSPGDTQYF.

The V and J genes are TRBV4-2 and TRBJ2-5, with D possibly matching TRBD1 (5 bases). V was shortened by 0 bases and J by 0 bases, with 8 bases between the two germline ends. This CDR3 has 15 amino acids. Germline assignment: CDR1 LGHNA and CDR2 YNFKEQ. As DNA, the CDR3 is TGTGCCAGCAGCCAAGAAAGGGGCTACCAAGAGACCCAGTACTTC. This encodes CASSQERGYQETQYF.

The J gene is TRBJ2-7, the V gene TRBV5-6, with D perhaps matching TRBD1 (5 bases). V lost 10 bases and J 6 bases, leaving 26 bases between the germline ends. The CDR3 has 15 residues. Germline assignment: CDR1 SGHDT and CDR2 YYEEEE. The CDR3 DNA reads TGTGCCTCACGCGCCCAGGCAGGGAATATGTTCGAGCAGTACTTC. Its protein product is CASRAQAGNMFEQYF. The variable domain in full, completed from reference TRBV5-6 and TRBJ2-7, reads DAGVTQSPTHLIKTRGQQVTLRCSPKSGHDTVSWYQQALGQGPQFIFQYYEEEERQRGNFPDRFSGHQFPNYSSELNVNALLLGDSALYLCASRAQAGNMFEQYFGPGTRLTVT.

Only one count was recorded for this clone. The genes are TRBV11-2 and TRBJ2-1, with 14 positions matching TRBD2. CDR3 length: 15 residues. CDR1 is SGHAT, CDR2 FQNNGV, per germline. J was trimmed by 8 bases and V by 5 bases; bases with no gene match: 5. CDR3 amino acids: CASSTTSGREYEQFF. The CDR3 DNA follows: TGTGCCAGCAGCACGACTAGCGGGAGGGAATATGAGCAGTTCTTC.

This chain joins TRBV11-3 and TRBJ1-6; no firm D call. The germline CDR1 and CDR2 sequences are SGHNT and YENEEA. The CDR3 length is 13 residues. V gave up 0 bases and J gave up 9 bases, with 6 bases separating them. In DNA form, the CDR3 reads TGTGCCAGCAGCTTAGATCTCTCTTCACCCCTCCACTTT. Protein sequence: CASSLDLSSPLHF.

The V and J genes are TRBV2 and TRBJ2-3, with a weak D call TRBD2 (6 bases). Trimming stripped 6 bases from V and 2 bases from J, with 9 bases between. The CDR3 length is 13 residues. Germline CDR1 is SNHLY and CDR2 is FYNNEI. This CDR3 reads CASSQDYTDTQYF. CDR3 coding DNA: TGTGCCAGCAGCCAGGACTACACAGATACGCAGTATTTT.

This rearrangement joins TRBV29-1 to TRBJ2-1, with 8 nucleotides matching TRBD2. J lost 2 bases, V lost 6 bases, and 12 bases had no gene match. The CDR3 runs 16 residues. Germline CDR1 reads SQVTM; CDR2 reads ANQGSEA. CDR3 sequence: CSVDEAGAGTYNEQFF. CDR3 DNA: TGCAGCGTAGACGAAGCGGGAGCGGGCACCTACAATGAGCAGTTCTTC.

The rearrangement links TRBV11-3 to TRBJ2-3, with 8 bases aligning to TRBD2. The CDR3 runs to 15 residues. Germline CDR1 is SGHNT and CDR2 is YENEEA. With 3 bases clipped from V and 6 bases from J, the junction kept 8 bases outside the gene matches. This chain's CDR3 is CASSLREVFLDTQYF. CDR3 bases: TGTGCCAGCAGCTTGCGGGAGGTGTTTTTGGATACGCAGTATTTT.

The sample holds one count of this clone. The J gene is TRBJ2-5, the V gene TRBV5-1; the D gene is possibly TRBD2 (6 bases). The CDR3 is 15 amino acids. Deletions cut 4 bases from V and 1 base from J, with 14 bases between. CDR1 and CDR2 from the germline V gene are SGHRS and YFSETQ. The CDR3 protein is CASSGGGASQETQYF. The CDR3 bases are TGCGCCAGCAGCGGTGGAGGGGCTTCCCAAGAGACCCAGTACTTC. The variable domain in full, completed from reference TRBV5-1 and TRBJ2-5, reads KAGVTQTPRYLIKTRGQQVTLSCSPISGHRSVSWYQQTPGQGLQFLFEYFSETQRNKGNFPGRFSGRQFSNSRSEMNVSTLELGDSALYLCASSGGGASQETQYFGPGTRLLVL.

CDR3 protein: CASSLEGLGGYNEQFF. The CDR3 DNA reads as TGTGCCAGCAGCTTAGAAGGGCTAGGGGGGTACAATGAGCAGTTCTTC. This chain links TRBV7-3 with TRBJ2-1; D is possibly TRBD1 or TRBD2 (6 bases each). Per the germline V gene, CDR1 is SGHTA and CDR2 is FQGTGA. CDR3 length: 16 amino acids. Deletions cut 2 bases from V and 4 bases from J, with 15 bases between. The full variable domain, its missing parts supplied by reference TRBV7-3 and TRBJ2-1, is GAGVSQTPSNKVTEKGKYVELRCDPISGHTALYWYRQSLGQGPEFLIYFQGTGAADDSGLPNDRFFAVRPEGSVSTLKIQRTERGDSAVYLCASSLEGLGGYNEQFFGPGTRLTVL.

This clone was observed a handful of times. J is TRBJ1-3 and V is TRBV28, with 10 bases fitting TRBD1. The CDR3 has 16 residues. CDR1 is MDHEN and CDR2 is SYDVKM in the germline V gene. Trimming removed 3 bases from V and 5 bases from J; junction bases left unmatched: 7. This chain's CDR3 is CASSLRGTGVRNTIYF. DNA for the CDR3: TGTGCCAGCAGTTTGCGAGGGACAGGGGTTCGAAACACCATATATTTT.